The 20 T cell receptor beta chains below come from one sample, sequenced in a study of blood T cell repertoires in COVID-19. Here immunoSEQ multiplex PCR was the method, and the copy in TCRdb shows in-frame clones only, minus some. The data contain 120,000 to 150,000 clones, 84% of them singletons. Input material: peripheral blood. The origin of the receptors is a young man with COVID-19, enrolled during active disease.

This clone showed up just a few times. The chain combines TRBV4-2 with TRBJ1-2; D not certain. V lost 0 bases and J lost 8, with 13 bases in between. The CDR3 runs 14 residues. Germline V CDR1 and CDR2: LGHNA, YNFKEQ. The CDR3 reads CASSQDHQDSGYTF. As DNA, the CDR3 is TGTGCCAGCAGCCAAGATCACCAGGATTCAGGCTACACCTTC.

The rearrangement joins TRBV7-6 to TRBJ2-1, with 9 bases fitting TRBD2. The V gene end was trimmed by 6 bases and the J gene end by 4 bases; junction bases not matched to a gene: 16. The CDR3 loop spans 18 amino acids. Per germline, CDR1 SGHVS and CDR2 FNYEAQ. The CDR3 is CASSPLGTSRSLYNEQFF. In nucleotides, the CDR3 is TGTGCCAGCAGTCCCCTCGGGACTAGCCGTAGTTTATACAATGAGCAGTTCTTC.

The rearrangement uses TRBV4-1 and TRBJ2-5; 11 bases fit TRBD1. The ends lost 2 bases at V and 4 bases at J; junction bases unmatched: 3. There are 15 residues in the CDR3. CDR1 MGHRA and CDR2 YSYEKL come from the germline V gene. Written as DNA, the CDR3 is TGCGCCAGCAGCCAACTGGGGACAGGGGGAGAGACCCAGTACTTC. Amino acids: CASSQLGTGGETQYF.

The CDR3 sequence is CASSISTATDTQYF. Here the CDR3 DNA reads TGTGCCAGTAGTATAAGCACAGCCACAGATACGCAGTATTTT. The J gene is TRBJ2-3, the V gene TRBV19, with D unclear. The V end lost 2 bases, the J end lost 2 bases, and 8 bases lay between the germline ends. CDR3 length equals 14 residues. Germline CDR1 LNHDA, CDR2 SQIVND (reference sequence). The entire variable domain, with the rest obtained from reference TRBV19 and TRBJ2-3, is as follows: DGGITQSPKYLFRKEGQNVTLSCEQNLNHDAMYWYRQDPGQGLRLIYYSQIVNDFQKGDIAEGYSVSREKKESFPLTVTSAQKNPTAFYLCASSISTATDTQYFGPGTRLTVL.

In nucleotides, the CDR3 is TGTGCCTGGAAGGCGGGTAATGAAAAACTGTTTTTT. This gives the protein CAWKAGNEKLFF. The chain recombines TRBV30 with TRBJ1-4; D gene ambiguous. Germline CDR1 GTSNPN, CDR2 SVGIG (reference sequence). The CDR3 is 12 residues long. Trimming removed 4 bases from V and 4 bases from J, with 7 bases in between.

CDR3 in DNA: TGTGCCAGCAGCTTAGGACACCCTGGGCGGCCCCAGCATTTT. Its translation: CASSLGHPGRPQHF. The chain is built from TRBV7-8 and TRBJ1-5; D unclear. In germline, CDR1 is SGHVS, CDR2 FQNEAQ. Trimming removed 1 base from V and 9 bases from J, with 13 bases in between. The CDR3 length is 14 residues.

This clone was observed once. The chain carries TRBV10-3 and TRBJ2-2; 7 bases agree with TRBD1. The germline CDR1 and CDR2 sequences are ENHRY and SYGVKD. The V and J ends lost 4 bases and 0 bases, in that order; junction bases with no gene match: 2. This CDR3 region has 15 residues. The CDR3 DNA sequence: TGTGCCATCAGTGTAGGACAGGCGAACACCGGGGAGCTGTTTTTT. This encodes CAISVGQANTGELFF.

This clone was counted a few times. This sequence joins TRBV27 and TRBJ2-1, with a possible D match to TRBD1 (6 bases). Germline CDR1 is MNHEY and CDR2 is SMNVEV (reference sequence). Trimming cost V 5 bases and J 7 bases, with 15 bases left between them. The CDR3 is 14 residues long. The CDR3 reads CASSRGSNVNEQFF. CDR3 nucleotide sequence: TGTGCCAGCAGTAGGGGGAGTAACGTGAATGAGCAGTTCTTC.

V usage is TRBV9 and J usage is TRBJ2-3; D gene unclear. There are 14 residues in the CDR3. V dropped 0 bases and J dropped 0 bases, with 5 bases sitting between them. Germline V gives CDR1 SGDLS, CDR2 YYNGEE. In DNA form, the CDR3 reads TGTGCCAGCAGCGTAGGTCCAAGCACAGATACGCAGTATTTT. It translates to CASSVGPSTDTQYF.

This sequence joins TRBV2 and TRBJ2-1; the D gene is possibly TRBD2 (6 bases). The CDR3 contains 16 residues. With 4 bases removed from V and 0 bases from J, the gap between germline ends came to 13 bases. Germline V gene data show CDR1 as SNHLY and CDR2 as FYNNEI. CDR3 residues: CASSATLASSYNEQFF. CDR3 coding DNA: TGTGCCAGCAGTGCCACACTAGCAAGCTCCTACAATGAGCAGTTCTTC.

The rearrangement uses TRBV12-3 or TRBV12-4 and TRBJ1-5, with D hard to call. CDR3 length equals 13 residues. V was clipped by 4 bases and J by 5 bases, with 9 bases between them. CDR3: CASSSWGDQPQHF. Written as DNA, the CDR3 is TGTGCCAGCAGTTCCTGGGGAGATCAGCCCCAGCATTTT.

The rearrangement links TRBV9 to TRBJ1-6, with 9 nucleotides matching TRBD1. Germline-derived CDR1 and CDR2 are SGDLS and YYNGEE. The V and J ends lost 4 bases and 7 bases, in that order; junction bases with no gene match: 6. The CDR3 is made up of 15 amino acids. CDR3 in DNA: TGTGCCAGCAGCCTGGGACAGGGTGACAATTCACCCCTCCACTTT. Its protein is CASSLGQGDNSPLHF.

The chain employs TRBV29-1 and TRBJ1-1, with D hard to call. The germline CDR1 and CDR2 sequences are SQVTM and ANQGSEA. Between the trimmed V and J ends, which lost 5 bases and 6 bases, there was a span of 16 bases. The CDR3 is 13 residues long. This CDR3 reads CSVLGTPSAEAFF. CDR3 sequence (DNA): TGCAGCGTTCTAGGAACCCCGAGCGCTGAAGCTTTCTTT.

The chain recombines TRBV30 with TRBJ2-2, with unresolved D. The germline V gene has CDR1 GTSNPN and CDR2 SVGIG (reference sequence). Between the trimmed V and J ends, which lost 5 bases and 6 bases, there was a span of 7 bases. This CDR3 region has 11 residues. CDR3 sequence reads: CAWLESGELFF. The DNA of the CDR3 is TGTGCCTGGCTTGAGTCCGGGGAGCTGTTTTTT.

The V gene is TRBV24-1, the J gene TRBJ2-7; 9 bases match TRBD1. Unmatched junction bases numbered 6, after V lost 2 bases and J lost 5 bases. This CDR3 spans 15 amino acids. CDR1 is KGHDR, CDR2 SFDVKD, per germline. The CDR3 reads CATSDYGQGKDEQYF. The DNA for the CDR3 is TGTGCCACCAGTGATTACGGACAGGGGAAGGACGAGCAGTACTTC.

Only one count was recorded for this clone. The V gene is TRBV13, the J gene TRBJ2-1; TRBD2 matches 10 bases. CDR3 size: 15 residues. Looked up from germline, CDR1 is PRHDT and CDR2 is FYEKMQ (reference sequence). V dropped 6 bases and J dropped 1; count of bases not matched to a gene: 3. The CDR3 loop reads CASSRTSGSYNEQFF. CDR3 sequence (DNA): TGTGCCAGCAGTCGGACTAGCGGTTCCTACAATGAGCAGTTCTTC.

The V call is TRBV29-1, the J call TRBJ1-2, with 9 nucleotides matching TRBD1. V was clipped by 5 bases and J by 8 bases; unmatched bases: 9. Per the germline V gene, CDR1 is SQVTM and CDR2 is ANQGSEA. This CDR3 contains 13 residues. CDR3 nucleotide sequence: TGCAGCGTTAAGATGACAGGGGGTAGAGGCTACACCTTC. It codes for CSVKMTGGRGYTF.

The rearrangement links TRBV19 to TRBJ2-3; 9 bases align to TRBD1. The V gene end was trimmed by 4 bases and the J gene end by 3 bases; junction bases not matched to a gene: 11. The germline V gene encodes CDR1 LNHDA and CDR2 SQIVND (reference sequence). The CDR3 is made up of 17 amino acids. The CDR3 reads CASSKGQGRRGTDTQYF. As DNA, the CDR3 is TGTGCCAGTAGTAAAGGACAGGGGAGGAGAGGTACAGATACGCAGTATTTT.

This clone was counted between two and nine times. The genes are TRBV7-3 and TRBJ2-3, with D maybe TRBD1 (6 bases). The CDR3 is 14 amino acids. The V and J ends lost 5 bases and 3 bases respectively, with 12 bases between them. Germline loops: CDR1 SGHTA, CDR2 FQGTGA. CDR3 in DNA: TGTGCCAGCAGCCCACGCCAGGGGACAGATACGCAGTATTTT. It encodes CASSPRQGTDTQYF.

V is TRBV6-6 and J is TRBJ1-5; perhaps TRBD1 as D (6 bases). Looked up from germline, CDR1 is MNHNY and CDR2 is SVGAGI (reference sequence). The CDR3 covers 19 residues. Trimming took 5 bases from V and 3 from J, leaving 26 bases between them. The CDR3 is CASSPSTKIRQATNQPQHF. The DNA for the CDR3 is TGTGCCAGCAGTCCATCTACTAAAATCCGACAGGCCACCAATCAGCCCCAGCATTTT.